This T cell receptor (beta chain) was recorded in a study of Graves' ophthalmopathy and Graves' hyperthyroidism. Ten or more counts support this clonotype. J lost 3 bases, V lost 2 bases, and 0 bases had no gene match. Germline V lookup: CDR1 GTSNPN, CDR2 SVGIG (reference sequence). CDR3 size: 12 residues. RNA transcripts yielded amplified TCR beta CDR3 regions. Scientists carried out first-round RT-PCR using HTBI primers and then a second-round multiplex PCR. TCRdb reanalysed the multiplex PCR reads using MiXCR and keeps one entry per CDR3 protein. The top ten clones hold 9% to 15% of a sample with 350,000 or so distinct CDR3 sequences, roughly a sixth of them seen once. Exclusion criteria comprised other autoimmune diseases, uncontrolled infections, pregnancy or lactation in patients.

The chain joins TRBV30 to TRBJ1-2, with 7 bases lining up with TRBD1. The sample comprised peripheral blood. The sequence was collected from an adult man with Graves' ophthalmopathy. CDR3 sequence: CAWSQGDYGYTF. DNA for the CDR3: TGTGCCTGGAGTCAGGGGGACTATGGCTACACCTTC.